This T cell receptor (beta chain) was sequenced for a study of regulatory T cells in long-lasting Graves disease. Study in general: Graves' cases, newly diagnosed, had used antithyroid drugs under 3 months.

Construction of TCR beta libraries relied on iRepertoire HTBI primers and on Arm-PCR targeting CDR3 regions. TCRdb re-called the multiplex PCR reads through MiXCR, storing one row per CDR3 protein. The table lists hundreds of thousands of distinct CDR3 sequences, around 13% of them singletons. With regard to this clonotype: At one boundary the junction diverges from the germline segment, which might be a read error.

Time point described: newly diagnosed GD, antithyroid drugs for less than 3 months. RNA isolated from PBMCs was used to make the TCR library. This sample was shared with a second study, whose subject was T cells in Graves' hyperthyroidism and ophthalmopathy.

The sample consisted of peripheral blood mononuclear cells (PBMCs), taken at new diagnosis, from a patient treated with antithyroid drugs. The receptor was isolated from a woman between 25 and 40 years old with Graves disease.

Here the CDR3 reads CASSLAGGSLTMWEQYF. CDR3 sequence (DNA): TGTGCCAGCAGCCTAGCTGGGGGCAGCTTAACTATGTGGGAGCAGTACTTC. The V gene is TRBV7-9, the J gene TRBJ2-7, with TRBD1 as a possible D gene (6 bases). CDR3 size: 17 residues. The germline V gene has CDR1 SEHNR and CDR2 FQNEAQ (reference sequence).